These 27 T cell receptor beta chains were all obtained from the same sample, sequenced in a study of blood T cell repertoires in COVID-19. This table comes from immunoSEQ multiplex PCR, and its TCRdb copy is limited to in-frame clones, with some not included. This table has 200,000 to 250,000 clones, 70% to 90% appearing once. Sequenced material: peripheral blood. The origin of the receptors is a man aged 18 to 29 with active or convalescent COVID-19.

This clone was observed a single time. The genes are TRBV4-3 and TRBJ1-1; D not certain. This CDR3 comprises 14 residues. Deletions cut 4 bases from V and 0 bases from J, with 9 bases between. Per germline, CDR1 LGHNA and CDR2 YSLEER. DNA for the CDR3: TGCGCCAGCAGCCGATCTATCATGAACACTGAAGCTTTCTTT. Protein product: CASSRSIMNTEAFF.

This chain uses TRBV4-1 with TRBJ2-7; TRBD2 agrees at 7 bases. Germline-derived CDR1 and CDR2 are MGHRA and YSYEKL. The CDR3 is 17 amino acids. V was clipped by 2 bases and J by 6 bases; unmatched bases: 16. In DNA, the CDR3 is TGCGCCAGCAGCCAAAGTGGGAGGGGAGCCATGGTCCCCGAGCAGTACTTC. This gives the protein CASSQSGRGAMVPEQYF.

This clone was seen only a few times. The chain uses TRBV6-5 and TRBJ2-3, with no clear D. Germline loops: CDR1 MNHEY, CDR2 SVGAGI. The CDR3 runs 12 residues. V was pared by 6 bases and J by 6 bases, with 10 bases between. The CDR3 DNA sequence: TGTGCCAGCAGCCCCTCTGTTGATACGCAGTATTTT. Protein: CASSPSVDTQYF.

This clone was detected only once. CDR3 coding DNA: TGTGCCAGCAAAAGGGGGACAGGGGGTGAAAAACTGTTTTTT. Protein: CASKRGTGGEKLFF. The V gene is TRBV27, the J gene TRBJ1-4; 11 bases align to TRBD1. Losses at the gene ends were 7 bases for V and 7 bases for J; bases not matched to a gene: 5. Germline V gives CDR1 MNHEY, CDR2 SMNVEV (reference sequence). The CDR3 has 14 residues.

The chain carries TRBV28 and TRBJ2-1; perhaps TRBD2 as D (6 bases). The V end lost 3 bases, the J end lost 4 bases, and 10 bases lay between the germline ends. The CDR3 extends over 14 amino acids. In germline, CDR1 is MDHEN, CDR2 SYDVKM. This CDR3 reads CASSLATRYNEQFF. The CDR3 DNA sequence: TGTGCCAGCAGTTTGGCGACTAGGTACAATGAGCAGTTCTTC.

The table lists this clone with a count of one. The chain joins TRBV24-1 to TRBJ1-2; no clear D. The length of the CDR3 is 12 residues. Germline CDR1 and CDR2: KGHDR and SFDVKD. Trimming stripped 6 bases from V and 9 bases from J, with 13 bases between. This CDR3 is CATSLEEGRYTF. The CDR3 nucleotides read TGTGCCACCAGTTTAGAGGAGGGTCGCTACACCTTC.

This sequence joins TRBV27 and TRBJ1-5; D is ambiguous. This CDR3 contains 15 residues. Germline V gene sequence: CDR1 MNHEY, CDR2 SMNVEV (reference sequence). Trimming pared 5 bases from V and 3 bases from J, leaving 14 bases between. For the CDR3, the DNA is TGTGCCAGCAGTCCGGACTCAAACTACAATCAGCCCCAGCATTTT. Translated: CASSPDSNYNQPQHF.

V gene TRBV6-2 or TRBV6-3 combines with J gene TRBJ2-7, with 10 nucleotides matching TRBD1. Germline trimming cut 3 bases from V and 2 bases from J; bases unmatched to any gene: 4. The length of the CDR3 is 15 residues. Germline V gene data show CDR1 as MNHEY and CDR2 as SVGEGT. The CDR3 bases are TGTGCCAGCAGTTATACGGGACAGGGGACCTACGAGCAGTACTTC. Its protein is CASSYTGQGTYEQYF.

The CDR3 spells CASSYLEGQGYEQYF. CDR3 sequence (DNA): TGTGCCAGCAGTTACCTCGAGGGACAGGGGTACGAGCAGTACTTC. V gene TRBV6-5 combines with J gene TRBJ2-7; 10 bases map to TRBD1. The germline CDR1 and CDR2 sequences are MNHEY and SVGAGI. This CDR3 contains 15 residues. The V gene end was trimmed by 2 bases and the J gene end by 4 bases; junction bases not matched to a gene: 5.

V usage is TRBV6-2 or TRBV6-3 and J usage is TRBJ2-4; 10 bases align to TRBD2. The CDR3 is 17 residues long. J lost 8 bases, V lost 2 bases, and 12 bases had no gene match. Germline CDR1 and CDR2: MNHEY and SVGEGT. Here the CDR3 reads CASSYVLAGVKWDIQYF. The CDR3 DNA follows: TGTGCCAGCAGTTACGTGCTAGCGGGGGTAAAGTGGGACATTCAGTACTTC.

In DNA, the CDR3 is TGTGCCAGCAGCCCGGAAACAGGGGGCCGGGGCGGTACTGAAGCTTTCTTT. It translates to CASSPETGGRGGTEAFF. V usage is TRBV5-6 and J usage is TRBJ1-1; TRBD1 matches at 9 bases. The CDR3 has 17 residues. Germline V lookup: CDR1 SGHDT, CDR2 YYEEEE. V lost 4 bases to trimming and J lost 5 bases; unmatched junction nucleotides: 15.

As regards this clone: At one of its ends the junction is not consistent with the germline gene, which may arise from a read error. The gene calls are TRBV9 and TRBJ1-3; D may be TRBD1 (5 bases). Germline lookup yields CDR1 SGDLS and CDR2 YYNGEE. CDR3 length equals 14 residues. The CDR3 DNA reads TGTGCCAGCAGCGTAGGGTCCCGGTGGCCCGGGGGAGATTTT. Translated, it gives CASSVGSRWPGGDF.

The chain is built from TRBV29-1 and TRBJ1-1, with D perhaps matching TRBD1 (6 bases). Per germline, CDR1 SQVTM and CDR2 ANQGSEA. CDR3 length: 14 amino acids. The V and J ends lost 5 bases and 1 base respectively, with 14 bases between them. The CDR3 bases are TGCAGCGTTACACAACAGGGTACGAACACTGAAGCTTTCTTT. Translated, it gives CSVTQQGTNTEAFF. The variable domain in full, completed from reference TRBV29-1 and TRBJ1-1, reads SAVISQKPSRDICQRGTSLTIQCQVDSQVTMMFWYRQQPGQSLTLIATANQGSEATYESGFVIDKFPISRPNLTFSTLTVSNMSPEDSSIYLCSVTQQGTNTEAFFGQGTRLTVV.

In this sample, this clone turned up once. The CDR3 DNA sequence: TGTGCCAGCAGCCAAGATGTACACCTGAATAACACCGGGGAGCTGTTTTTT. This sequence encodes CASSQDVHLNNTGELFF. The chain has TRBV14 and TRBJ2-2; D remains ambiguous. The germline V gene encodes CDR1 SGHDN and CDR2 FVKESK. The germline V and J ends were trimmed by 0 bases and 2 bases, with 13 bases remaining between them. The CDR3 length is 17 residues.

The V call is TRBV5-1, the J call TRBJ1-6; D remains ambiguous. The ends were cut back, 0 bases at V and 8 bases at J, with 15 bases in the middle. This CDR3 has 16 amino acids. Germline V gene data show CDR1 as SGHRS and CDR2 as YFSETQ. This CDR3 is CASSLGRGTMDSPLHF. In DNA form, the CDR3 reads TGCGCCAGCAGCTTGGGGAGAGGAACGATGGATTCACCCCTCCACTTT.

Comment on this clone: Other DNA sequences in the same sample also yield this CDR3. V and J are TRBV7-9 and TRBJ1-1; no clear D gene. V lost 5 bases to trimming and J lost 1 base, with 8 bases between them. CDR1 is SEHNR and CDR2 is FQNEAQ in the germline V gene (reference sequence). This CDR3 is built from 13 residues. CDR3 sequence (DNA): TGTGCCAGCAGCCTGGGAGCGAACACTGAAGCTTTCTTT. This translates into CASSLGANTEAFF.

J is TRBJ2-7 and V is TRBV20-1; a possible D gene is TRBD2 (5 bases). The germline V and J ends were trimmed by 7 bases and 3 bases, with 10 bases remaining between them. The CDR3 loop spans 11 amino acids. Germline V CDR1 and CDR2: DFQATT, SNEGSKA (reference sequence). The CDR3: CSGEGYYEQYF. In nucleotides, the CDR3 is TGCAGTGGAGAGGGATACTACGAGCAGTACTTC.

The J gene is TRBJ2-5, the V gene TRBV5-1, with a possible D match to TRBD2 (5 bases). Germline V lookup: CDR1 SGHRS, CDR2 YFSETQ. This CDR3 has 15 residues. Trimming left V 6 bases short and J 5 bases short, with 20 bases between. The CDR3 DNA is TGCGCCAGCACGCTGTATTCAACTAGTGCGGAGACCCAGTACTTC. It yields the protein CASTLYSTSAETQYF. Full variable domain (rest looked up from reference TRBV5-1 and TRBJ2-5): KAGVTQTPRYLIKTRGQQVTLSCSPISGHRSVSWYQQTPGQGLQFLFEYFSETQRNKGNFPGRFSGRQFSNSRSEMNVSTLELGDSALYLCASTLYSTSAETQYFGPGTRLLVL.

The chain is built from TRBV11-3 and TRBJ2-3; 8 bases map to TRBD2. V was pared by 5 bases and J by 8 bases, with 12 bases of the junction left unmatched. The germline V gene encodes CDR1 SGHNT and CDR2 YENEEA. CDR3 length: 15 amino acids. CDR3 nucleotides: TGTGCCAGCAGCCCTTTGGGGCCAGCGGGAGTTACGCAGTATTTT. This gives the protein CASSPLGPAGVTQYF.

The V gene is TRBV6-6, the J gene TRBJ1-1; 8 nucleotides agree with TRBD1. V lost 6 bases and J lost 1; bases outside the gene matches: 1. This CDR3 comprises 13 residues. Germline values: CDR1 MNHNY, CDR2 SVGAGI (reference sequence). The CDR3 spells CASRGTGNTEAFF. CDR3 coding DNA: TGTGCCAGCAGGGGGACAGGGAACACTGAAGCTTTCTTT.

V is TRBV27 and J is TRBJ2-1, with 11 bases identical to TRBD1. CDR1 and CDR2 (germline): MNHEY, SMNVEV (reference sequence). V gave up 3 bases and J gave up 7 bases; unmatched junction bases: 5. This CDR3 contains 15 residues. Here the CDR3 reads CASSFWDRGANEQFF. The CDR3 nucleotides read TGTGCCAGCAGTTTCTGGGACAGGGGGGCGAATGAGCAGTTCTTC.

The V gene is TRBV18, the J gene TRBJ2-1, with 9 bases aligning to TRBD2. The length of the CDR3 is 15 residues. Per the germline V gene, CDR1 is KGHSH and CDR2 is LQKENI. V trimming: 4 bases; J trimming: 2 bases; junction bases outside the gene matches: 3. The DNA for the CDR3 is TGTGCCAGCTCACGAGCGGGAGGCGCCTACAATGAGCAGTTCTTC. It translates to CASSRAGGAYNEQFF.

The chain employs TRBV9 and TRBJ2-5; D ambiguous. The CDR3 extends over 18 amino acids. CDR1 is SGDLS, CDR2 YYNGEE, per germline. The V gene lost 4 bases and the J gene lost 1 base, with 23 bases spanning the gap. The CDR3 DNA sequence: TGTGCCAGCAGCTCCCCGACTGACCGCGAGACCCCCCAAGAGACCCAGTACTTC. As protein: CASSSPTDRETPQETQYF.

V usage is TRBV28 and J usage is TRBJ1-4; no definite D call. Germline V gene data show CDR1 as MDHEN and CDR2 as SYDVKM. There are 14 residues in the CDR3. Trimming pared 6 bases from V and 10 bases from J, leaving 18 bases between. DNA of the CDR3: TGTGCCAGCAGCCTTCCGGGATCTCCAGCAAAACTGTTTTTT. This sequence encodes CASSLPGSPAKLFF.

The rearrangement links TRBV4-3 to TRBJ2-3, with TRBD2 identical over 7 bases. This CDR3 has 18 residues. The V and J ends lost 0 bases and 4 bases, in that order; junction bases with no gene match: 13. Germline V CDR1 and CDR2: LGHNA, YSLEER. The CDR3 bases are TGCGCCAGCAGCCAAGAGTTCGCTGGGGCGGGAGTGTCAGATACGCAGTATTTT. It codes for CASSQEFAGAGVSDTQYF.

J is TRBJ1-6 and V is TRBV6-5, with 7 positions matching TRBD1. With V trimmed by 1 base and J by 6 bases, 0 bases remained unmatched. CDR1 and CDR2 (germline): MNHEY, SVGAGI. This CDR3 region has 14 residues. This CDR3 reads CASSYYRGNSPLHF. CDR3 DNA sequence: TGTGCCAGCAGTTACTACAGGGGTAATTCACCCCTCCACTTT.

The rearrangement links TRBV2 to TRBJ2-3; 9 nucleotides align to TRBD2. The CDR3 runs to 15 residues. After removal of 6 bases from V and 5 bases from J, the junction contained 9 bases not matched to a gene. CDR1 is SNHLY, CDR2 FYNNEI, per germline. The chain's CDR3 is CASREREVRGDTQYF. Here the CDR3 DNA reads TGTGCCAGCAGAGAGCGGGAGGTTCGGGGAGATACGCAGTATTTT.